This T cell receptor (beta chain) was profiled in a study of a mutant IDH1 vaccine in newly diagnosed glioma. Study-level background: The initiation of vaccination occurred 4-6 weeks after radiotherapy alone, or with temozolomide cycles. There were approximately 62% males and around 40% females among treated patients, whose mean age was approximately 41 years. Every participant had undergone radiotherapy, temozolomide, or both before, and most underwent both.

Specified time point: week 23, last vaccination. Topical imiquimod was applied with each vaccine dose, which held 300 ug of mutant IDH1 20-mer peptide. Findings and limits, study-wide: Pseudoprogression looked unconnected to shifts in top peripheral T cell clonotypes.

Produced via immunoSEQ multiplex PCR; TCRdb's table is partial and in-frame only. The sample includes 82,000 or so clones, roughly 85% of them seen just once. Points on this clone: Antigen specificity is unknown.

The TCR was taken from a man aged 25-45 years with glioma. Some clones in this sample may be carry-over from other donors' samples. Sequencing used PBMCs, obtained from a glioma patient whose treatment included an IDH1 peptide vaccine.

CDR3 sequence reads: CSVDRGLSTGELFF. The CDR3 region has the DNA TGCAGCGTTGACCGGGGTTTAAGCACCGGGGAGCTGTTTTTT. V gene TRBV29-1 combines with J gene TRBJ2-2; weak D call: TRBD2 (5 bases). The V gene's germline CDR1 is SQVTM and CDR2 ANQGSEA. V was pared by 3 bases and J by 4 bases, with 12 bases between. There are 14 residues in the CDR3.